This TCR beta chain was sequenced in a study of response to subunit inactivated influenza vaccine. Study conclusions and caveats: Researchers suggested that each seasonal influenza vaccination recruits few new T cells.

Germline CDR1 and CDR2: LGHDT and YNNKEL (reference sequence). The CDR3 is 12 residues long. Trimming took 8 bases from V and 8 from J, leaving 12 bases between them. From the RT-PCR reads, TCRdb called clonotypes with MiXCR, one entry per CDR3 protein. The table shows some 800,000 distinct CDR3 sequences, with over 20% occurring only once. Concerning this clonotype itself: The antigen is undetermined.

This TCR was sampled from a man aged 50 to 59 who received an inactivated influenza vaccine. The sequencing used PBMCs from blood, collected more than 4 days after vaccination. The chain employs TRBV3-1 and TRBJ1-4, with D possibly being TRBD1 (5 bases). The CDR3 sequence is CASRGAGEKLFF. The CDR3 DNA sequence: TGTGCCAGCCGAGGGGCAGGGGAAAAACTGTTTTTT.